Only a few counts were recorded for the clone carrying this T cell receptor beta chain. The antigen is undetermined. Produced via immunoSEQ multiplex PCR; TCRdb's table is partial and in-frame only. The table records 58,000 or so clones, around 60% of them present only once. The entry originates in a study of cytotoxic CD8 clonotypes in ibrutinib-treated CLL. Study-level results: Clonality went up at the time of ibrutinib response, stayed stable in sustained remission, and later dropped back toward its baseline level at progression. Samples from sustained-remission and progressing patients were taken at different times. Private clonotypes, not public ones, expanded at ibrutinib response. Age-matched healthy donor levels were exceeded by baseline clonality, which tracked circulating CD8+ T-cell counts.

The germline V gene encodes CDR1 MGHDK and CDR2 SYGVNS. The CDR3 extends over 12 amino acids. V was clipped by 5 bases and J by 6 bases, with 9 bases between them. V and J are TRBV25-1 and TRBJ2-3; D unresolved. The sample was PBMCs, taken after 12 months of ibrutinib treatment. This TCR was sampled from a human donor with chronic lymphocytic leukemia. CDR3 amino acids: CASSLHGDTQYF. For the CDR3, the DNA is TGTGCCAGCAGTTTACACGGCGATACGCAGTATTTT. Looking up the rest from reference TRBV25-1 and TRBJ2-3 gives the full variable domain: EADIYQTPRYLVIGTGKKITLECSQTMGHDKMYWYQQDPGMELHLIHYSYGVNSTEKGDLSSESTVSRIRTEHFPLTLESARPSHTSQYLCASSLHGDTQYFGPGTRLTVL.